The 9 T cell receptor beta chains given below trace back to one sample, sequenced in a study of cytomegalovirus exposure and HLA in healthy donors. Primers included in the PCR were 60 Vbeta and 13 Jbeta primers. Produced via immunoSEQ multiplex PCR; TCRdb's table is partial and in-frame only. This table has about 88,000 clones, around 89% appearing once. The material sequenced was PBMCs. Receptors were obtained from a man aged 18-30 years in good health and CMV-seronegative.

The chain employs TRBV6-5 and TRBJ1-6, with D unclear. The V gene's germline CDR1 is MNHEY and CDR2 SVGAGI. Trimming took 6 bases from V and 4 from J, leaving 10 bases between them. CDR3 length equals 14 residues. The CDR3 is CASRMTRYNSPLHF. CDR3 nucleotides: TGTGCCAGCAGGATGACACGGTATAATTCACCCCTCCACTTT.

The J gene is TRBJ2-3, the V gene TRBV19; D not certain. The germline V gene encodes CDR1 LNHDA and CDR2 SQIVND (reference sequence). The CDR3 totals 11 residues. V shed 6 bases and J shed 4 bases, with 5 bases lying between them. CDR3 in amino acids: CASSKSDTQYF. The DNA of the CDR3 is TGTGCCAGTAGCAAATCAGATACGCAGTATTTT.

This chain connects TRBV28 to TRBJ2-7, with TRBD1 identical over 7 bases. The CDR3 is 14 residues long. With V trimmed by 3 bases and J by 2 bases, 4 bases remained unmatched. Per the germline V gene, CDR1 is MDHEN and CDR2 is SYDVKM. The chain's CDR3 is CASSLPGGPYEQYF. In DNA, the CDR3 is TGTGCCAGCAGTTTGCCAGGGGGTCCCTACGAGCAGTACTTC.

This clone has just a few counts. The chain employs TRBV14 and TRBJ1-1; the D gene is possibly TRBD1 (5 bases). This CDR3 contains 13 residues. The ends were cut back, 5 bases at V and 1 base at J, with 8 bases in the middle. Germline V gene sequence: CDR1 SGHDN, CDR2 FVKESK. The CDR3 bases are TGTGCCAGCAGCGCCAGGGAGAACACTGAAGCTTTCTTT. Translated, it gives CASSARENTEAFF. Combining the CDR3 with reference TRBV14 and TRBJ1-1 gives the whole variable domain EAGVTQFPSHSVIEKGQTVTLRCDPISGHDNLYWYRRVMGKEIKFLLHFVKESKQDESGMPNNRFLAERTGGTYSTLKVQPAELEDSGVYFCASSARENTEAFFGQGTRLTVV.

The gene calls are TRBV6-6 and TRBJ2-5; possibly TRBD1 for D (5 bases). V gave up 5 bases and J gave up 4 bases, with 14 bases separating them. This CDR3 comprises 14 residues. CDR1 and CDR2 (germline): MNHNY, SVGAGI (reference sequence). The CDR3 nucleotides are TGTGCCAGCAGTAAAAGGGGCGGATTAGAGACCCAGTACTTC. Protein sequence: CASSKRGGLETQYF.

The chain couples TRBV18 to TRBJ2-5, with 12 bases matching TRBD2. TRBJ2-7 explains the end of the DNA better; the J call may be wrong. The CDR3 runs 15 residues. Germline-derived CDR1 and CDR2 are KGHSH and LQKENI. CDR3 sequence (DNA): TGTGCCAGCTCACCTAAGACTAGCGGGAGTTCCGAGCAGTACTTC. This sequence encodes CASSPKTSGSSEQYF.

The CDR3 region has the DNA TGTGCCAGCAGCAAACGGGATTACAAGACGTCCTACAATGAGCAGTTCTTC. Translating it yields CASSKRDYKTSYNEQFF. This chain connects TRBV21-1 to TRBJ2-1; the table's TRBD2 call for D was not verified on the DNA. TRBV21-1 constitutes a pseudogene. The CDR3 contains 17 residues.

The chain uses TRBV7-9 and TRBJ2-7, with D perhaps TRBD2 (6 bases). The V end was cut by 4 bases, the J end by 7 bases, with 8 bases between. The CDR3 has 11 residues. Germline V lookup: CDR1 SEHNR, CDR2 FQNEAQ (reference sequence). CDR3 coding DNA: TGTGCCAGCAGCTCAGGGAGGGAGCAGTACTTC. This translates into CASSSGREQYF.

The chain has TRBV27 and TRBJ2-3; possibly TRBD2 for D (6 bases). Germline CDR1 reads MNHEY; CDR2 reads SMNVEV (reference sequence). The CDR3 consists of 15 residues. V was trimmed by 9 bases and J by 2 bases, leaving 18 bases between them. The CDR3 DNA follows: TGTGCCAGTACCCCCAGGCTAGCGTTCACAGATACGCAGTATTTT. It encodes CASTPRLAFTDTQYF.